This note documents a single T cell receptor beta chain sequence. The source of the sample is a study of PD-1 blockade in classical Hodgkin lymphoma. Using immunoSEQ multiplex PCR, the repertoire was profiled, and TCRdb retains in-frame clones only, with some absent. The data contain tens of thousands of clones, around 82% of them singletons. Every patient experienced relapse after autologous stem cell transplantation, and brentuximab vedotin exposure varied. Each best response was a complete response, a partial response or progressive disease. The CDR3 contains 14 residues. V dropped 4 bases and J dropped 5; count of bases not matched to a gene: 6. Germline CDR1 and CDR2: SNHLY and FYNNEI.

This chain uses TRBV2 with TRBJ1-1; TRBD1 matches 8 bases. The sample was peripheral blood mononuclear cells (PBMCs), taken before the second cycle of nivolumab. This receptor was identified in a human donor with classical Hodgkin lymphoma. CDR3 residues: CASSGITGGTEAFF. The CDR3 DNA follows: TGTGCCAGCAGTGGGATCACAGGGGGGACTGAAGCTTTCTTT. Based on the CDR3 plus reference TRBV2 and TRBJ1-1, the full variable domain is EPEVTQTPSHQVTQMGQEVILRCVPISNHLYFYWYRQILGQKVEFLVSFYNNEISEKSEIFDDQFSVERPDGSNFTLKIRSTKLEDSAMYFCASSGITGGTEAFFGQGTRLTVV.